This T cell receptor (delta chain) came from a study of gamma-delta T cells after stem cell transplantation. TCRdb made new clone calls on the RT-PCR reads using CATT. The data show some 13,000 delta-chain clones, 30% to 35% seen once. The CDR3 has 19 residues. The junction had 5 bases not matched to a gene; V was cut back by 0 bases and J by 0 bases. In germline, CDR1 is GEAIGNYY, CDR2 EKD. What was sequenced was gamma-delta T cells. This clonotype was obtained from a human donor. It is not recorded whose cells these are; they may come from a transplant donor. The J gene is TRDJ3, the V gene TRDV2; 9 bases are shared with TRDD3. DNA for the CDR3: TGTGCCTGTGACACCGCGAGTGGGGGATACTCCTGGGACACCCGACAGATGTTTTTC. Protein product: CACDTASGGYSWDTRQMFF.